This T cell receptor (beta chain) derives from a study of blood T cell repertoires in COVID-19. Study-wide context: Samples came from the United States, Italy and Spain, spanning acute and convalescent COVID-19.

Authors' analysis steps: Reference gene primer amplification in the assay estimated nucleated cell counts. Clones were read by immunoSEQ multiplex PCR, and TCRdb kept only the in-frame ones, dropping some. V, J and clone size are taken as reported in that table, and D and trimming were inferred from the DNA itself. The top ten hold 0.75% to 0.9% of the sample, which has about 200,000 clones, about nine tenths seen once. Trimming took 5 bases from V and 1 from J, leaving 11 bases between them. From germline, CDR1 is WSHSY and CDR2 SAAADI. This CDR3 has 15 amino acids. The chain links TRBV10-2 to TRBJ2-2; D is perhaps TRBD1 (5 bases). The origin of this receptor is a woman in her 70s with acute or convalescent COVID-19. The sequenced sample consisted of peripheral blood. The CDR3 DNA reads TGCGCCAGCAGTTTAAGGCAGGGGAACACCGGGGAGCTGTTTTTT. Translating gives CASSLRQGNTGELFF.